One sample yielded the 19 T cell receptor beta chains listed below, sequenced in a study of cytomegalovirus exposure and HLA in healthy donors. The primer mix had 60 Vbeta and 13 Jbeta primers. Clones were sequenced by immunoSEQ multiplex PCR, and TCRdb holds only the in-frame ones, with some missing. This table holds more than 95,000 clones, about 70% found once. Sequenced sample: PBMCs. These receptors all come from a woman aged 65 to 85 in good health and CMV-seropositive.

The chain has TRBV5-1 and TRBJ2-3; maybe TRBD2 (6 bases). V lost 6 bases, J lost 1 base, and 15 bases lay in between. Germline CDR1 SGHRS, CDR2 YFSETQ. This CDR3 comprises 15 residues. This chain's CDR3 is CASTRESGGTDTQYF. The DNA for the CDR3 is TGCGCCAGCACCCGTGAATCGGGGGGCACAGATACGCAGTATTTT.

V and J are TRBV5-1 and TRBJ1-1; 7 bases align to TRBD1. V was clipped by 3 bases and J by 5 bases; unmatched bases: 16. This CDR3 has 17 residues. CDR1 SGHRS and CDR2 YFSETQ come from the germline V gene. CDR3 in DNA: TGCGCCAGCAGCTCGACCGTGACAGGGCTTGGTAATACTGAAGCTTTCTTT. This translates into CASSSTVTGLGNTEAFF.

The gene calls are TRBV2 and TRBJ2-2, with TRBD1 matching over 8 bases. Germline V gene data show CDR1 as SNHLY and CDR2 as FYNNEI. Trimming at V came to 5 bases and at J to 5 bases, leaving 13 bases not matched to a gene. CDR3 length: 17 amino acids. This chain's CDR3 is CASSKPRDRTETGELFF. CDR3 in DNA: TGTGCCAGCAGTAAGCCCCGGGACAGGACAGAAACCGGGGAGCTGTTTTTT.

For the CDR3, the DNA is TGCGCCAGCAGCCACGACAGGGAAGCCGGGGAGCTGTTTTTT. This encodes CASSHDREAGELFF. The V gene is TRBV5-1, the J gene TRBJ2-2; 7 bases fit TRBD1. Germline V gene data show CDR1 as SGHRS and CDR2 as YFSETQ. The CDR3 is 14 amino acids. J was trimmed by 6 bases and V by 4 bases; bases with no gene match: 6.

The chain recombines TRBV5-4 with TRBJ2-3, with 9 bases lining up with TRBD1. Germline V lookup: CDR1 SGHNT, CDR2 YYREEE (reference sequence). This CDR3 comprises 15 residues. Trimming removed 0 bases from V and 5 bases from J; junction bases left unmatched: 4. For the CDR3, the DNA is TGTGCCAGCAGCTTGGGGGACAGGGTAGAAGATACGCAGTATTTT. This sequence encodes CASSLGDRVEDTQYF.

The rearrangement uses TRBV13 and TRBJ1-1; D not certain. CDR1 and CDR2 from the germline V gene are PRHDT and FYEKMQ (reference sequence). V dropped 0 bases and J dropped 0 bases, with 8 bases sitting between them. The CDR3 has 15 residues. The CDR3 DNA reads TGTGCCAGCAGCTTAGGGGGCGGGTTGAACACTGAAGCTTTCTTT. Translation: CASSLGGGLNTEAFF.

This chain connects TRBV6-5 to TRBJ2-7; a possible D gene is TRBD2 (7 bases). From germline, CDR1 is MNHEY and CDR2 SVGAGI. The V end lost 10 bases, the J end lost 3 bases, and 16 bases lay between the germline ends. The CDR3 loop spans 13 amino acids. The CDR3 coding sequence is TGTGCCACCCGAGACGGGGGGCTCTACGAGCAGTACTTC. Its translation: CATRDGGLYEQYF.

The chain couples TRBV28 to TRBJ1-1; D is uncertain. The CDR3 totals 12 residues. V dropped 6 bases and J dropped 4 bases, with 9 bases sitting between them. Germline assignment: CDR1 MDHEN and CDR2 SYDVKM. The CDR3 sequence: CASRGSGTEAFF. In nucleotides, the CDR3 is TGTGCCAGCAGGGGCAGCGGCACTGAAGCTTTCTTT.

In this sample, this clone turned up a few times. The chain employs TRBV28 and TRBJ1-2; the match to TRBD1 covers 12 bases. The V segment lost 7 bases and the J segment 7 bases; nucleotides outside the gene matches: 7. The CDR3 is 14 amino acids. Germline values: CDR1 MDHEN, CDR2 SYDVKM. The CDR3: CASTWDRGLGGYTF. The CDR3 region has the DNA TGTGCCAGCACCTGGGACAGGGGGCTGGGTGGCTACACCTTC.

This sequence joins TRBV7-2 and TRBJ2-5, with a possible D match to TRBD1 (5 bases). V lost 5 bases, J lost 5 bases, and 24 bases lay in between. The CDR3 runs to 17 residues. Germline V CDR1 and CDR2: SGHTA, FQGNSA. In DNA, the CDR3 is TGTGCCAGCAGCCCCTCACGGACCCAGGGTTACTGGGAGACCCAGTACTTC. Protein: CASSPSRTQGYWETQYF. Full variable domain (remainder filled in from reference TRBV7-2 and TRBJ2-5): GAGVSQSPSNKVTEKGKDVELRCDPISGHTALYWYRQSLGQGLEFLIYFQGNSAPDKSGLPSDRFSAERTGGSVSTLTIQRTQQEDSAVYLCASSPSRTQGYWETQYFGPGTRLLVL.

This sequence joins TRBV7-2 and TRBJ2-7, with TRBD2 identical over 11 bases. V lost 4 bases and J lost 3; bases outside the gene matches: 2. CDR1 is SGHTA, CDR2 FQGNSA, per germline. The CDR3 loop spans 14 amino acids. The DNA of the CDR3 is TGTGCCAGCAGCTCAACTAGCGGGGGCTACGAGCAGTACTTC. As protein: CASSSTSGGYEQYF.

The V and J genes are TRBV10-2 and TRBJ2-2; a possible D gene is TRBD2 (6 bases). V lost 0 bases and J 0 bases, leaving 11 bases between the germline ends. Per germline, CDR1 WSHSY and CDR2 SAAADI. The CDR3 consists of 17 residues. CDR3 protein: CASSESGSPSNTGELFF. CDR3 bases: TGCGCCAGCAGTGAGTCCGGGAGTCCCTCGAACACCGGGGAGCTGTTTTTT.

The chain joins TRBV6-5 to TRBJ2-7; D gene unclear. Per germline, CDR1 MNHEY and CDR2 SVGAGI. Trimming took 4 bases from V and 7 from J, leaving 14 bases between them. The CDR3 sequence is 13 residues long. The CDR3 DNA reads TGTGCCAGCAGTTTGGAGCTGGTCGGAGAGCAGTACTTC. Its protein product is CASSLELVGEQYF.

The CDR3 DNA is TGCGCCAGCAAACTAGGGACAGCCTACAATGAGCAGTTCTTC. Its translation is CASKLGTAYNEQFF. The chain combines TRBV5-1 with TRBJ2-1, with 7 bases identical to TRBD1. Trimming at V came to 6 bases and at J to 2 bases, leaving 5 bases not matched to a gene. The CDR3 sequence is 14 residues long. Germline V gives CDR1 SGHRS, CDR2 YFSETQ.

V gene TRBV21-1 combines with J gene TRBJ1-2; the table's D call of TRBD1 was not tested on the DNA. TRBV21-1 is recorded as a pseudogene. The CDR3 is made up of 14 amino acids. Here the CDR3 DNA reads TGTGCCAGCAGCAAAGAAATGGGGCTTTATGGCTACACCTTC. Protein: CASSKEMGLYGYTF.

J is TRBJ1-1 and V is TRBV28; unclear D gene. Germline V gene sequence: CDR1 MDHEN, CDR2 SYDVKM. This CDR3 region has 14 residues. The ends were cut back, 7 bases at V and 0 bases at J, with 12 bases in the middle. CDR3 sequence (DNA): TGTGCCAGCATAACTGGTGCCATGAACACTGAAGCTTTCTTT. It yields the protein CASITGAMNTEAFF.

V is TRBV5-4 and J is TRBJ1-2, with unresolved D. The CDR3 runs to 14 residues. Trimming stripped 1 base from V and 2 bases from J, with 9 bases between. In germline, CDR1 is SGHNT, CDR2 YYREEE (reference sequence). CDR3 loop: CASSLIQENYGYTF. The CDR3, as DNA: TGTGCCAGCAGCTTGATTCAGGAAAACTATGGCTACACCTTC.

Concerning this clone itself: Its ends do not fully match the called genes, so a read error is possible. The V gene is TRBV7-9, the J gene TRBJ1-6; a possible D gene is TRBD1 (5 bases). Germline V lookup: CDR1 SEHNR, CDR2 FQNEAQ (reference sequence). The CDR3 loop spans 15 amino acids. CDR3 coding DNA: TGTTCCAGCAGCTTAGGTGGGGGGGGAAATTCACCCCTCCACTTT. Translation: CSSSLGGGGNSPLHF.

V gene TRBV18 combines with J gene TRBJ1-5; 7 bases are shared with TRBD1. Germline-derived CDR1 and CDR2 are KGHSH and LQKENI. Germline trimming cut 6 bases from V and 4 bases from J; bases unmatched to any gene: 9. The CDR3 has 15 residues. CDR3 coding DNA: TGTGCCAGCTCTCTTTTGACAGGGCTAAATCAGCCCCAGCATTTT. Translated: CASSLLTGLNQPQHF.